Listed below are T cell receptor beta chains from one sample, sequenced in a study of blood T cells in healthy people across ages. A single record per CDR3 protein comes from TCRdb applying MiXCR to the 5' RACE reads. Of about 1.6 million distinct CDR3 sequences detected, roughly a third appear once; the ten largest clones hold around 11%. Sequenced input: blood. The receptor source for this set is a woman between 25 and 40 years old in good health. Both conserved end residues are part of each CDR3. Not every row has a clone size; where given, it reads once, few, many or a size class.

v_gene	j_gene	abundance	CDR3aa
TRBV4-1	TRBJ2-1	few	CASSQTRLQWRTYNEQFF
TRBV28	.	few	CASSPRLDPGDEQYF
TRBV20-1	TRBJ1-2	.	CSASRGHPGDTF
TRBV20-1	TRBJ1-5	.	CSALPGGTGGFGYNQPQHF
TRBV5-1	.	.	CASSLGAQGNEQYF
TRBV4-1	TRBJ1-2	.	CASSPLQSFYGYTF
TRBV7-3	TRBJ2-1	few	CASSLTDDYNEQFF
TRBV20-1	TRBJ1-3	.	CSARVRSSGNTIYF
TRBV6-1	TRBJ1-2	.	CASSETADRSGYGYTF
TRBV27	TRBJ1-4	.	CASKKSVLSGEKLFF
TRBV5-1	TRBJ2-1	few	CASSFSPNNEQFF
TRBV25-1	TRBJ2-7	few	CASRDGPGSYEQYF